This T cell receptor beta chain was documented in a study of control samples from healthy donors and cancer patients. Sequencing used immunoSEQ multiplex PCR; TCRdb keeps in-frame clones, though not all of them. Here the sample spans tens of thousands of clones, 94% being singletons. The CDR3 consists of 17 residues. Trimming stripped 1 base from V and 0 bases from J, with 13 bases between. Germline values: CDR1 MDHEN, CDR2 SYDVKM. Material for sequencing was blood. The V and J genes are TRBV28 and TRBJ2-1; D gene uncertain. The receptor was derived from a young man in good health. CDR3 coding DNA: TGTGCCAGCAGTTTATATCGGCAGGTCAGCTCCTACAATGAGCAGTTCTTC. It encodes CASSLYRQVSSYNEQFF. The full variable domain, in which reference TRBV28 and TRBJ2-1 provide the parts outside the CDR3, is DVKVTQSSRYLVKRTGEKVFLECVQDMDHENMFWYRQDPGLGLRLIYFSYDVKMKEKGDIPEGYSVSREKKERFSLILESASTNQTSMYLCASSLYRQVSSYNEQFFGPGTRLTVL.